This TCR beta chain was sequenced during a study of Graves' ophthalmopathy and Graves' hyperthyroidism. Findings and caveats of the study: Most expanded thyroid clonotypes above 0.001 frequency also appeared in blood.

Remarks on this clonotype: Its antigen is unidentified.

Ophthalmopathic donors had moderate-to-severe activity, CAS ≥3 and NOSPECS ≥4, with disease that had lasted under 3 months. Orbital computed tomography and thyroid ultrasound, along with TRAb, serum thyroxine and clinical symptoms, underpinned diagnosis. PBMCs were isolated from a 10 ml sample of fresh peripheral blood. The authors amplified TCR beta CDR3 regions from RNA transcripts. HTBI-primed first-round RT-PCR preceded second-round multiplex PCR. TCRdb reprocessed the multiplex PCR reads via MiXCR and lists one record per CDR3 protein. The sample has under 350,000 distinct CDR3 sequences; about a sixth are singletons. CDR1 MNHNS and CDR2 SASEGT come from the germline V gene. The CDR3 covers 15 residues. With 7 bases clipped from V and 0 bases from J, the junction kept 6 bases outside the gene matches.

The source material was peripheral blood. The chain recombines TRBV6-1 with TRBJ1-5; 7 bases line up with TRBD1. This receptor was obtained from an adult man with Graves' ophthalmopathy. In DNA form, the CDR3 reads TGTGCCAGCAATCGACAGGGCGGTAGCAATCAGCCCCAGCATTTT. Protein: CASNRQGGSNQPQHF.